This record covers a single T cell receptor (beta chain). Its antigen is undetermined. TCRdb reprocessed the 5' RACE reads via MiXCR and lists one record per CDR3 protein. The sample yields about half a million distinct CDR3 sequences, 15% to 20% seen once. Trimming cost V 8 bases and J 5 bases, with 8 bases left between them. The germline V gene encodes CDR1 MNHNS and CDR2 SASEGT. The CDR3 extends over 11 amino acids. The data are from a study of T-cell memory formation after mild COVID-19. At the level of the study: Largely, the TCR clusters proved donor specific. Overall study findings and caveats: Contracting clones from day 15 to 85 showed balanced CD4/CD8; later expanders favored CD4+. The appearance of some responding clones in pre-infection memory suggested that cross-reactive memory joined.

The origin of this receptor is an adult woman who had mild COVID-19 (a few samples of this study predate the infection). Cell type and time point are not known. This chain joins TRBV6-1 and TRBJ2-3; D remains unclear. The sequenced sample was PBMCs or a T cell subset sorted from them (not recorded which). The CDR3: CASVKLDTQYF. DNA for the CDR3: TGTGCCAGCGTTAAATTAGATACGCAGTATTTT.